The entry that follows covers one T cell receptor (beta chain) sequence. This clone was recorded only once. Its antigen has not been determined. The sample holds no much larger clone one base away, and base qualities are not on file. Genomic DNA was extracted with the Qiagen DNeasy kit from unsorted PBMCs and from negatively selected CD4+ and CD8+ fractions. Amplification of TCR beta CDR3 regions was done by immunoSEQ multiplex PCR with primers that anneal to V and J segments. A synthetic immune receptor repertoire was used to minimize amplification bias, and any residual bias was removed computationally once sequencing was done. As for the original processing: Repertoire diversity was quantified as the Shannon entropy index using custom Python scripts. Unsorted, CD4+ and CD8+ repertoires were analyzed separately, except for combined analyses in which CD4+ and CD8+ sequences were merged in silico. Clonal expansion was defined as a frequency increase of at least 2-fold after treatment compared with C1D1, and clones undetected at baseline were assigned a pseudocount of 0.5. Clones with 0 or 1 copy at C1D1 were classified as singleton clones, and clones with 2 or more copies were classified as non-singleton clones. By matching protein sequences in sorted samples from the same patient, clones expanded in unsorted samples were annotated as CD4+, CD8+ or unknown. Wilcoxon tests on paired samples were used to test diversity changes from C1D1 to C4D1. The table was pulled from immuneACCESS by TCRdb, which kept in-frame rearrangements only. Such tables lose some clones; where checked, under half of the loss comes from unresolved V genes, and the rest has no known cause. V and J calls and clone size are those listed in that table; D and trimming were worked out from the DNA. Across this sample there are tens of thousands of clones, with around 80% seen only once. The biggest ten clones account for 10% to 15% of the sample.

These data belong to a study of PD-1 blockade in classical Hodgkin lymphoma (dated by TCRdb to about 2020). Context from the whole study: Nivolumab dosing was 3 mg/kg intravenously every 2 weeks, continuing until either disease progression or unacceptable toxicity. A peripheral blood immune signature of response to PD-1 blockade in classical Hodgkin lymphoma was defined using TCR beta sequencing and CyTOF.

The CDR3 spans 13 residues, from the cysteine through the phenylalanine. The DNA shown is the 39-base CDR3, in frame from base 1. Per the germline V gene (reference sequence), LNHNV is the CDR1 and YYDKDF is the CDR2. A distance of 11 bases separates the germline ends of V and J, which lose 9 bases and 3 bases respectively. This sample's time point label indicates: cycle 1 day 1 (C1D1), immediately before nivolumab initiation. All trial patients had relapsed after autologous stem cell transplantation, with cohorts A, B and C differing in prior brentuximab vedotin exposure. The trial cohort comprised some 60 patients with relapsed/refractory classical Hodgkin lymphoma whose best overall responses were complete response, partial response or progressive disease. Trial patients were treated with single-agent nivolumab in the multi-cohort phase II CheckMate 205 trial. An independent review committee assessed best overall response using the 2007 International Working Group response criteria. Trial PBMCs were collected immediately before nivolumab initiation (C1D1) and during therapy at cycle 2 day 1 and cycle 4 day 1. Peripheral blood was collected in 8 mL Vacutainer Cell Preparation Tubes, from which PBMCs were isolated by centrifugation and then cryopreserved.

What the authors observed across the whole study: Baseline TCR diversity was reported to be lower in newly diagnosed patients than in healthy donors, and even lower in relapsed/refractory patients. Trial patients with a complete response had baseline diversity similar to that of newly diagnosed patients, while partial responders and progressors had significantly lower diversity. CD4+ but not CD8+ TCR diversity rose significantly by C4D1 (p=0.0027 vs p=0.16), most apparent in complete responders (p=0.02). Only a single clinical trial cohort was studied, and what caused the repertoire differences, possibly disease activity or prior therapy, remained undefined. Lower diversity was seen in patients whose nivolumab began less than 1 year after ASCT, and these patients were left out of later analyses so that immune reconstitution would not confound the results.

The sequencing here drew on peripheral blood mononuclear cells (PBMCs), taken at baseline. The sequence links TRBV15 to TRBJ1-4; the D gene remains uncertain. The clonotype originates from a human donor with classical Hodgkin lymphoma. At the DNA level, the sequence is TGTGCCACGGCGGGTCCGCCTAATGAAAAACTGTTTTTT. Its protein reads: CATAGPPNEKLFF.